These 25 T cell receptor beta chains originate from one sample sequenced in a study of blood T cell repertoires in COVID-19. Using immunoSEQ multiplex PCR, the repertoire was profiled, and TCRdb retains in-frame clones only, with some absent. The table includes some 90,000 clones, 55% to 80% detected once. Sample: peripheral blood. These receptors were collected from a woman aged 60-75 years in a cohort sampled during active or convalescent COVID-19.

This clone was recorded a few times. The CDR3 protein is CASRGQAHSPLHF. The DNA for the CDR3 is TGTGCCAGCAGAGGACAGGCCCATTCACCCCTCCACTTT. The chain couples TRBV25-1 to TRBJ1-6; TRBD1 agrees at 7 bases. V lost 6 bases and J lost 8; bases outside the gene matches: 4. The CDR3 loop spans 13 amino acids. Germline V lookup: CDR1 MGHDK, CDR2 SYGVNS.

The chain employs TRBV5-1 and TRBJ2-1; the match to TRBD2 covers 8 bases. The CDR3 consists of 15 residues. V was clipped by 1 base and J by 4 bases; unmatched bases: 4. Germline CDR1 reads SGHRS; CDR2 reads YFSETQ. The CDR3 loop is CASSLNGGAYNEQFF. The DNA of the CDR3 is TGCGCCAGCAGCTTGAACGGGGGGGCTTACAATGAGCAGTTCTTC. Drawing the rest from reference TRBV5-1 and TRBJ2-1, the complete variable domain is KAGVTQTPRYLIKTRGQQVTLSCSPISGHRSVSWYQQTPGQGLQFLFEYFSETQRNKGNFPGRFSGRQFSNSRSEMNVSTLELGDSALYLCASSLNGGAYNEQFFGPGTRLTVL.

This chain uses TRBV5-1 with TRBJ1-1; D call uncertain. The CDR3 contains 13 residues. The V end was cut by 2 bases, the J end by 3 bases, with 8 bases between. Germline CDR1 is SGHRS and CDR2 is YFSETQ. The CDR3, as DNA: TGCGCCAGCAGCTTCGGGGAGGACACTGAAGCTTTCTTT. It translates to CASSFGEDTEAFF.

The V gene is TRBV11-2, the J gene TRBJ2-1; 9 positions agree with TRBD2. The CDR3 covers 16 residues. The germline gives CDR1 SGHAT, CDR2 FQNNGV. V trimming: 2 bases; J trimming: 8 bases; junction bases outside the gene matches: 10. The CDR3 DNA sequence: TGTGCCAGCAGCTTAAAGGGACTAGCATCTTCCCATGAGCAGTTCTTC. It yields the protein CASSLKGLASSHEQFF.

The J gene is TRBJ2-7, the V gene TRBV5-6; 9 bases fit TRBD2. The junction had 4 bases not matched to a gene; V was cut back by 0 bases and J by 3 bases. The germline CDR1 and CDR2 sequences are SGHDT and YYEEEE. The CDR3 runs to 15 residues. The CDR3 protein is CASSLGLAGIYEQYF. The DNA for the CDR3 is TGTGCCAGCAGCTTGGGGCTAGCGGGGATCTACGAGCAGTACTTC.

The rearrangement joins TRBV18 to TRBJ2-3; 9 bases are a match to TRBD2. The trim removed 2 bases at V and 1 base at J, leaving 4 bases unmatched. Per germline, CDR1 KGHSH and CDR2 LQKENI. The CDR3 contains 16 residues. CDR3 amino acids: CASSPIPSGGTDTQYF. CDR3 nucleotides: TGTGCCAGCTCACCAATCCCTAGCGGGGGCACAGATACGCAGTATTTT.

V is TRBV7-9 and J is TRBJ2-6; the D is unclear. The CDR3 sequence is 13 residues long. Trimming removed 6 bases at V and 2 bases at J, with 5 bases between. CDR1 and CDR2 (germline): SEHNR, FQNEAQ (reference sequence). CDR3 sequence reads: CASRATGANVLTF. CDR3 sequence (DNA): TGTGCCAGCAGAGCGACTGGGGCCAACGTCCTGACTTTC.

The chain employs TRBV6-4 and TRBJ1-1; D ambiguous. The germline gives CDR1 MRHNA, CDR2 SNTAGT. Trimming removed 6 bases from V and 3 bases from J, with 11 bases in between. This CDR3 spans 13 amino acids. CDR3 coding DNA: TGTGCCAGCAGCAAGGAGTCCCACACTGAAGCTTTCTTT. Translating gives CASSKESHTEAFF.

This chain uses TRBV30 with TRBJ1-2; D perhaps matches TRBD1 (6 bases). Trimming pared 1 base from V and 4 bases from J, leaving 10 bases between. Germline V gives CDR1 GTSNPN, CDR2 SVGIG (reference sequence). CDR3 length: 13 amino acids. The chain's CDR3 is CAWSETGRYGYTF. CDR3 DNA: TGTGCCTGGAGTGAGACAGGTCGCTATGGCTACACCTTC.

This clone has only one observation. The chain recombines TRBV5-6 with TRBJ2-5; D unclear. Germline V gene data show CDR1 as SGHDT and CDR2 as YYEEEE. The CDR3 contains 14 residues. The V end was cut by 2 bases, the J end by 0 bases, with 8 bases between. CDR3: CASSFGLHQETQYF. CDR3 DNA: TGTGCCAGCAGCTTCGGTCTTCACCAAGAGACCCAGTACTTC. Together with reference TRBV5-6 and TRBJ2-5, the CDR3 gives the full variable domain: DAGVTQSPTHLIKTRGQQVTLRCSPKSGHDTVSWYQQALGQGPQFIFQYYEEEERQRGNFPDRFSGHQFPNYSSELNVNALLLGDSALYLCASSFGLHQETQYFGPGTRLLVL.

The gene calls are TRBV18 and TRBJ2-7, with 11 bases lining up with TRBD1. Losses at the gene ends were 6 bases for V and 3 bases for J; bases not matched to a gene: 4. The CDR3 runs to 14 residues. Germline V gene sequence: CDR1 KGHSH, CDR2 LQKENI. The CDR3 is CASSGDRGIYEQYF. The CDR3 DNA sequence: TGTGCCAGCTCGGGGGACAGGGGGATCTACGAGCAGTACTTC.

V is TRBV19 and J is TRBJ2-1; tentatively, D is TRBD2 (6 bases). Germline CDR1 LNHDA, CDR2 SQIVND (reference sequence). The CDR3 totals 15 residues. V was cut by 5 bases and J by 10 bases, with 21 bases left in between. CDR3 bases: TGTGCCAGTAGTGTACGGACTACGGCCACCAACGAGCAGTTCTTC. It is translated as CASSVRTTATNEQFF.

The chain combines TRBV10-3 with TRBJ1-2; the match to TRBD1 covers 11 bases. The J segment lost 3 bases and the V segment lost 6 bases, leaving 3 bases of the junction unmatched. Germline V gives CDR1 ENHRY, CDR2 SYGVKD. The CDR3 covers 14 residues. As DNA, the CDR3 is TGTGCCATCAGCCGGGACAGGGGGGACTATGGCTACACCTTC. Encoded protein: CAISRDRGDYGYTF.

This clone was seen ten or more times. This rearrangement joins TRBV30 to TRBJ2-2; a weak D match, TRBD2 (7 bases). The CDR3 extends over 15 amino acids. The germline V gene encodes CDR1 GTSNPN and CDR2 SVGIG (reference sequence). V lost 3 bases and J lost 6, with 17 bases in between. The CDR3 DNA sequence: TGTGCCTGGAGCCAAGCGGGACATCGGGCCGGGGAGCTGTTTTTT. Protein product: CAWSQAGHRAGELFF.

This chain connects TRBV7-9 to TRBJ1-1; TRBD1 agrees at 7 bases. Losses at the gene ends were 3 bases for V and 4 bases for J; bases not matched to a gene: 5. The CDR3 runs 14 residues. CDR1 and CDR2 from the germline V gene are SEHNR and FQNEAQ (reference sequence). CDR3 protein: CASSFRGGRTEAFF. CDR3 nucleotide sequence: TGTGCCAGCAGCTTTCGAGGGGGCCGCACTGAAGCTTTCTTT.

The rearrangement links TRBV5-1 to TRBJ1-5; the match to TRBD1 covers 7 bases. The CDR3 covers 13 residues. Germline CDR1 and CDR2: SGHRS and YFSETQ. V trimming: 1 base; J trimming: 7 bases; junction bases outside the gene matches: 2. The CDR3 DNA sequence: TGCGCCAGCAGCTTGACAGGGGTACAGCCCCAGCATTTT. Amino acid sequence: CASSLTGVQPQHF.

The chain carries TRBV27 and TRBJ1-2; 12 bases line up with TRBD1. CDR1 is MNHEY and CDR2 is SMNVEV in the germline V gene (reference sequence). The length of the CDR3 is 15 residues. Trimming at V came to 2 bases and at J to 2 bases, leaving 0 bases not matched to a gene. The CDR3 loop is CASSLGTGGNYGYTF. As DNA, the CDR3 is TGTGCCAGCAGTTTAGGGACAGGGGGCAACTATGGCTACACCTTC.

The rearrangement uses TRBV21-1 and TRBJ2-5; the D call of TRBD2 is as the table states it, not checked on the DNA. TRBV21-1 is marked as a pseudogene. The CDR3 consists of 17 residues. The CDR3 DNA follows: TGTGCCAGCAGCAAAGTAGCGGCAAAGGGCGTCCAAGAGACCCAGTACTTC. Protein: CASSKVAAKGVQETQYF.

This clone showed up just a few times. The chain uses TRBV5-1 and TRBJ1-6, with 9 nucleotides matching TRBD1. CDR1 is SGHRS and CDR2 is YFSETQ in the germline V gene. The CDR3 runs 19 residues. The J segment lost 0 bases and the V segment lost 0 bases, leaving 7 bases of the junction unmatched. The CDR3 protein is CASSLGSGTGSSYNSPLHF. The CDR3 DNA reads as TGCGCCAGCAGCTTGGGATCGGGGACAGGGAGCTCCTATAATTCACCCCTCCACTTT. Filled out from reference TRBV5-1 and TRBJ1-6, the complete variable domain reads KAGVTQTPRYLIKTRGQQVTLSCSPISGHRSVSWYQQTPGQGLQFLFEYFSETQRNKGNFPGRFSGRQFSNSRSEMNVSTLELGDSALYLCASSLGSGTGSSYNSPLHFGNGTRLTVT.

V gene TRBV7-4 combines with J gene TRBJ1-6; unclear D gene. V gave up 3 bases and J gave up 8 bases, with 14 bases separating them. In germline, CDR1 is SGHVT, CDR2 SQSDAQ. There are 15 residues in the CDR3. The CDR3 nucleotides read TGTGCCAGCAGCTTTCGGTTGAGGGCGGATTCACCCCTCCACTTT. It specifies CASSFRLRADSPLHF.

J is TRBJ2-7 and V is TRBV5-4, with TRBD1 matching 9 bases. CDR1 SGHNT and CDR2 YYREEE come from the germline V gene (reference sequence). The CDR3 extends over 16 amino acids. The trim removed 6 bases at V and 0 bases at J, leaving 10 bases unmatched. This CDR3 is CASTMTGGVSSYEQYF. The CDR3 DNA is TGTGCCAGCACCATGACAGGGGGAGTGAGCTCCTACGAGCAGTACTTC.

The rearrangement joins TRBV2 to TRBJ2-5, with a tentative D call TRBD1 (6 bases). Germline V gives CDR1 SNHLY, CDR2 FYNNEI. CDR3 length equals 15 residues. V lost 1 base to trimming and J lost 10 bases, with 19 bases between them. CDR3 sequence reads: CASSEGRTAPGGQYF. The CDR3 DNA is TGTGCCAGCAGTGAAGGCAGGACAGCCCCTGGAGGCCAGTACTTC.

The chain combines TRBV18 with TRBJ2-3; TRBD2 agrees at 7 bases. V shed 3 bases, J shed 2 bases, and the junction held 5 bases outside the gene matches. The CDR3 sequence is 15 residues long. CDR1 and CDR2 (germline): KGHSH, LQKENI. CDR3 bases: TGTGCCAGCTCACCTCAGCGGGGTTACACAGATACGCAGTATTTT. Protein sequence: CASSPQRGYTDTQYF.

This chain links TRBV5-1 with TRBJ1-4, with 9 bases matching TRBD1. From germline, CDR1 is SGHRS and CDR2 YFSETQ. Trimming at V came to 4 bases and at J to 8 bases, leaving 9 bases not matched to a gene. The CDR3 is made up of 15 amino acids. The DNA for the CDR3 is TGCGCCAGCAGCCACCCCGACAGGGGGGGGGAAAAACTGTTTTTT. Its protein is CASSHPDRGGEKLFF.

The chain uses TRBV19 and TRBJ1-1, with D uncertain. V lost 0 bases to trimming and J lost 2 bases, with 22 bases between them. This CDR3 region has 19 residues. Per the germline V gene, CDR1 is LNHDA and CDR2 is SQIVND (reference sequence). CDR3 loop: CASSIDSPVFANSNTEAFF. In DNA form, the CDR3 reads TGTGCCAGTAGTATAGATTCCCCCGTTTTTGCAAACAGCAACACTGAAGCTTTCTTT.